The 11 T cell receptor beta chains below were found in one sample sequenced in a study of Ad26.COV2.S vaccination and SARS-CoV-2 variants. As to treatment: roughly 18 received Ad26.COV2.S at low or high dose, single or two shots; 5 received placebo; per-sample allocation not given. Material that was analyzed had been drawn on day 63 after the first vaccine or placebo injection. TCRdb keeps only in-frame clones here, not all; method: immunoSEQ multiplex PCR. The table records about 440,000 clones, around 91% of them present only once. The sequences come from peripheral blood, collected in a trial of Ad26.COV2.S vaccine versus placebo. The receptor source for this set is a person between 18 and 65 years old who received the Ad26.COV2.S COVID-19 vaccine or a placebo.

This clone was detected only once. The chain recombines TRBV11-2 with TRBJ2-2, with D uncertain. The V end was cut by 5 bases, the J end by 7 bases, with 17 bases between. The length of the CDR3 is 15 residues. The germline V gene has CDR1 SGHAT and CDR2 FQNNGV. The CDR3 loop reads CASSLSGGPGGELFF. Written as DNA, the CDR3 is TGTGCCAGCAGCCTTAGTGGCGGCCCCGGCGGGGAGCTGTTTTTT.

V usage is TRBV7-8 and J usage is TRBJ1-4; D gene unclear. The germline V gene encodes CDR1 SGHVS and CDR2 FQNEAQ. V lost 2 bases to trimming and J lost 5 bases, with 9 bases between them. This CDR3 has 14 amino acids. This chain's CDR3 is CASSLRRQNEKLFF. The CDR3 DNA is TGTGCCAGCAGCTTACGGCGGCAAAATGAAAAACTGTTTTTT.

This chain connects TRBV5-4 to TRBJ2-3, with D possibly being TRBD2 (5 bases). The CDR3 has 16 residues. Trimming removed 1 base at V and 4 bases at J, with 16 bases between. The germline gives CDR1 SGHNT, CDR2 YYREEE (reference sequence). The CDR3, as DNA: TGTGCCAGCAGCTTGAGCCGGGGAGTATCGGCAGATACGCAGTATTTT. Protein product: CASSLSRGVSADTQYF.

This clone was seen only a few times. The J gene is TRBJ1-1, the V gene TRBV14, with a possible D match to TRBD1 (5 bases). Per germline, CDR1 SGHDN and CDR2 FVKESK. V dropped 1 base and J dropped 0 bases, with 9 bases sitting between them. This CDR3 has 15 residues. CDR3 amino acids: CASSQGDGMNTEAFF. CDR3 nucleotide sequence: TGTGCCAGCAGCCAAGGGGACGGGATGAACACTGAAGCTTTCTTT.

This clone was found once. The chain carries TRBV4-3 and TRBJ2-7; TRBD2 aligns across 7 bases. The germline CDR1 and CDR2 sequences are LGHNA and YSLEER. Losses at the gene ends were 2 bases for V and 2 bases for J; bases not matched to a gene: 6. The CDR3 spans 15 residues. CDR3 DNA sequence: TGCGCCAGCAGCCAAATGCGGGAGAAAGCCTACGAGCAGTACTTC. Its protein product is CASSQMREKAYEQYF.

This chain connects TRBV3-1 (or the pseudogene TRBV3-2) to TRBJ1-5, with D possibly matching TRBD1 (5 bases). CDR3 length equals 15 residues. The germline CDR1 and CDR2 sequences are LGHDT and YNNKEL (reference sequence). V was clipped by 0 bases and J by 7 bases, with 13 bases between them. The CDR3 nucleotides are TGTGCCAGCAGCCAAGAAGGCGGGGGAGAACAGCCCCAGCATTTT. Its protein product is CASSQEGGGEQPQHF.

CDR3 residues: CASSYRQAQETQYF. In nucleotides, the CDR3 is TGTGCCAGCAGTTACCGACAGGCCCAAGAGACCCAGTACTTC. The chain combines TRBV6-5 with TRBJ2-5; weak D call: TRBD1 (6 bases). Deletions cut 2 bases from V and 1 base from J, with 8 bases between. The CDR3 is made up of 14 amino acids. From germline, CDR1 is MNHEY and CDR2 SVGAGI.

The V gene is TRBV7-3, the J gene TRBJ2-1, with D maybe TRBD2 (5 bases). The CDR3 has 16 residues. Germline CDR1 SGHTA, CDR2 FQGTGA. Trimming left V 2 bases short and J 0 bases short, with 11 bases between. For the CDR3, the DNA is TGTGCCAGCAGCTTAGCGGGCCTAAGCTCCTACAATGAGCAGTTCTTC. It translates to CASSLAGLSSYNEQFF.

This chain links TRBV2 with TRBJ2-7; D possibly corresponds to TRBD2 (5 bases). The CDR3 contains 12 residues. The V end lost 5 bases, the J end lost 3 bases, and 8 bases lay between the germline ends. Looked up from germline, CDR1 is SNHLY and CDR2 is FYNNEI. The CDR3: CASSPRDYEQYF. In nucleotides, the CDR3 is TGTGCCAGCAGTCCCCGGGACTACGAGCAGTACTTC.

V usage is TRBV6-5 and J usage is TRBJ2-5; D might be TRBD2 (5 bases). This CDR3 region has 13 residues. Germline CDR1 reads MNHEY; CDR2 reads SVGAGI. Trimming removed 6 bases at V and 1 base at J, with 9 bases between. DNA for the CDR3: TGTGCCAGCAGAGAGCGGACCCAAGAGACCCAGTACTTC. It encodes CASRERTQETQYF.

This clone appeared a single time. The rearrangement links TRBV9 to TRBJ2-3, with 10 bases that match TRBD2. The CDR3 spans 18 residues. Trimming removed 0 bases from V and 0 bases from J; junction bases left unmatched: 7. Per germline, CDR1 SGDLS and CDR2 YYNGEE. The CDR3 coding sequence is TGTGCCAGCAGCGTAGAGGTTAGCGGGAGGAAGAGCACAGATACGCAGTATTTT. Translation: CASSVEVSGRKSTDTQYF.